This T cell receptor (beta chain) derives from a study of circulating and synovial CD4+ cells in juvenile arthritis. The count of this clone is one. In the same sample, other DNA sequences code for this CDR3. Here immunoSEQ multiplex PCR was the method, and the copy in TCRdb shows in-frame clones only, minus some. The table lists around 35,000 clones, 95% of them singletons. The germline V gene has CDR1 SGDLS and CDR2 YYNGEE. Trimming took off 4 bases at V and 4 bases at J, with 23 bases between the two ends. The CDR3 is made up of 17 amino acids. The rearrangement uses TRBV9 and TRBJ1-2; a possible D gene is TRBD1 (6 bases). The sequenced material came from CD4+ T cells from blood. This sequence originates from a human donor with juvenile idiopathic arthritis. As DNA, the CDR3 is TGTGCCAGCAGCACGGGTACAACAGGGCCGCACGGCTATGGCTACACCTTC. Protein sequence: CASSTGTTGPHGYGYTF. Complete variable domain (other parts from reference TRBV9 and TRBJ1-2): DSGVTQTPKHLITATGQRVTLRCSPRSGDLSVYWYQQSLDQGLQFLIQYYNGEERAKGNILERFSAQQFPDLHSELNLSSLELGDSALYFCASSTGTTGPHGYGYTFGSGTRLTVV.